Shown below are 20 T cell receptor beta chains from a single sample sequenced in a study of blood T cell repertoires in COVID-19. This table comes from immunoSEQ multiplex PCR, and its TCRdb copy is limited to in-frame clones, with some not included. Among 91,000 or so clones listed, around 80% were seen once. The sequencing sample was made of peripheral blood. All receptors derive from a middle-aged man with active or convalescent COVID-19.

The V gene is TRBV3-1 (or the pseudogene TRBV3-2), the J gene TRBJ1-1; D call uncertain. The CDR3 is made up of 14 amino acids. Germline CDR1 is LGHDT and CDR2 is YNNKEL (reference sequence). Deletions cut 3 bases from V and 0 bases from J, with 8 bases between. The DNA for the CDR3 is TGTGCCAGCAGCCACAGAAACATGAACACTGAAGCTTTCTTT. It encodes CASSHRNMNTEAFF.

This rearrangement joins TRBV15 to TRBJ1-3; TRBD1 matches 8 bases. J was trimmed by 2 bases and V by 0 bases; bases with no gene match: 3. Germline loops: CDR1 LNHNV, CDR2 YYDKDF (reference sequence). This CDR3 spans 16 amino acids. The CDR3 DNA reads TGTGCCACCAGCAGAGATGGCAGGGGGCCTGGAAACACCATATATTTT. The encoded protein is CATSRDGRGPGNTIYF.

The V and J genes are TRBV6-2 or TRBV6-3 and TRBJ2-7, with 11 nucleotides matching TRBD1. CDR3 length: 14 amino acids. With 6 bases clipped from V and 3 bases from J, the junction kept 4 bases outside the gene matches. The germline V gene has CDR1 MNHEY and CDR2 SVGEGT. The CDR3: CASSRGTGGYEQYV. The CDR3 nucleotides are TGTGCCAGCAGCAGGGGGACAGGGGGCTACGAGCAGTACGTC.

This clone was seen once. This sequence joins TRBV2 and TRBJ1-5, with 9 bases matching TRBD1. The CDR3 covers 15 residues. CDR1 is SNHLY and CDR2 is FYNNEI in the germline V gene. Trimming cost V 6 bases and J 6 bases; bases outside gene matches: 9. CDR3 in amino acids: CASSRVGTGSQPQHF. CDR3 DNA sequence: TGTGCCAGCAGCCGGGTAGGGACAGGGAGTCAGCCCCAGCATTTT.

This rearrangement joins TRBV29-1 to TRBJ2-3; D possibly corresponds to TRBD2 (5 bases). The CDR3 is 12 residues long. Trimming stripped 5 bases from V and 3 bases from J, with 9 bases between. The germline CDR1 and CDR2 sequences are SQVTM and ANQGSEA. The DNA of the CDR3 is TGCAGCGTTTCGAGGGAAACAGATACGCAGTATTTT. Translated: CSVSRETDTQYF.

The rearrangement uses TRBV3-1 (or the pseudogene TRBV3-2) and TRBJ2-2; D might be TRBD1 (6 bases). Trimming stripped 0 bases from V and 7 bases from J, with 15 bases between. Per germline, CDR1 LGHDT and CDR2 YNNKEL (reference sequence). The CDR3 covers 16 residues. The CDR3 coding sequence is TGTGCCAGCAGCCAAGAAAGAGGGGGAAGGGGCGGGGAGCTGTTTTTT. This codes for CASSQERGGRGGELFF.

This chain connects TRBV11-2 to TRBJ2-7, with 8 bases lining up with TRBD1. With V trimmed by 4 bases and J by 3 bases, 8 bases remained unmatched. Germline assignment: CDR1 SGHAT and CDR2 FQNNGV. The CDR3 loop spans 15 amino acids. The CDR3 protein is CASSSKIGQGYEQYF. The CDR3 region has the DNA TGTGCCAGCAGCTCTAAAATCGGACAGGGCTACGAGCAGTACTTC.

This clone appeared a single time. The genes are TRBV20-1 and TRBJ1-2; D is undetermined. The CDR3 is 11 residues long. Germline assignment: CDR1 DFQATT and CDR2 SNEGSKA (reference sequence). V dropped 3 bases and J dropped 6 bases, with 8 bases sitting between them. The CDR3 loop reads CSASNGNGYTF. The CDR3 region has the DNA TGCAGTGCTAGTAACGGTAATGGCTACACCTTC.

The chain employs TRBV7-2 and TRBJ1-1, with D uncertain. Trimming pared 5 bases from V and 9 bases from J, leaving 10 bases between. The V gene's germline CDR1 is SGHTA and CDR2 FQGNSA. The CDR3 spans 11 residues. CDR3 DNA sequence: TGTGCCAGCAGCCCGGACTGGAAAGCTTTCTTT. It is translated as CASSPDWKAFF.

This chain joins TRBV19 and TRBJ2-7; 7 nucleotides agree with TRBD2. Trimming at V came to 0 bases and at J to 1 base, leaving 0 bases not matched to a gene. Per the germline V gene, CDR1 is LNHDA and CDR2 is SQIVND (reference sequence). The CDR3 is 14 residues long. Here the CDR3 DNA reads TGTGCCAGTAGTATAGACGGGGGGTCCTACGAGCAGTACTTC. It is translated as CASSIDGGSYEQYF.

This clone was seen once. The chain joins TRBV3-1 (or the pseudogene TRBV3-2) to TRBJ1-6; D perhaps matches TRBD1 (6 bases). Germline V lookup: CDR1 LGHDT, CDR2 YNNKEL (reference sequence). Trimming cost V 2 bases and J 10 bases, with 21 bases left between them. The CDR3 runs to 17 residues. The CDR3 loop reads CASSQYGMGAVGSPLHF. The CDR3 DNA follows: TGTGCCAGCAGCCAATACGGTATGGGGGCTGTAGGATCACCCCTCCACTTT.

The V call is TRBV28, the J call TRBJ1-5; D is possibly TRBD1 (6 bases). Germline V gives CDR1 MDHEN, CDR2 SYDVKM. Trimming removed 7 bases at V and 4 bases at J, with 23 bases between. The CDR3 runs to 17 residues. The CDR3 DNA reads TGTGCCAGCATCGATCCCTACCAGACAGGACAGAATCAGCCCCAGCATTTT. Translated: CASIDPYQTGQNQPQHF.

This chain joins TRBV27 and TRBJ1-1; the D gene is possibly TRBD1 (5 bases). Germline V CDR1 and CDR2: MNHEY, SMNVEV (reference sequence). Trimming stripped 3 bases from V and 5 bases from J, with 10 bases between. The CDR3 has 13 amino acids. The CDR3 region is CASSFRGETEAFF. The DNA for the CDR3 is TGTGCCAGCAGTTTTCGGGGGGAAACTGAAGCTTTCTTT.

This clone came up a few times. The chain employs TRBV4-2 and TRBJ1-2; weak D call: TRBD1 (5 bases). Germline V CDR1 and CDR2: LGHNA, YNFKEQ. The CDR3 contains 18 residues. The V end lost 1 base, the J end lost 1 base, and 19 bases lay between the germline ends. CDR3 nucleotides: TGTGCCAGCAGCCAAGCGAGTTCCGGGACTTTGATTAACTATGGCTACACCTTC. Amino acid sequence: CASSQASSGTLINYGYTF.

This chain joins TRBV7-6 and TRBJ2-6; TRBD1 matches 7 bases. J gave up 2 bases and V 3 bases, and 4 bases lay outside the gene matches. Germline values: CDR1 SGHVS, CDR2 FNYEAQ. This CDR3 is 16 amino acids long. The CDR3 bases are TGTGCCAGCAGCTTTTCGGACAGGCCTGGGGCCAACGTCCTGACTTTC. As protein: CASSFSDRPGANVLTF.

In nucleotides, the CDR3 is TGTGCCAGCTCACCAGTTCTCCAGGGGGCCGGGACAGATACGCAGTATTTT. Amino acids: CASSPVLQGAGTDTQYF. V and J are TRBV18 and TRBJ2-3; TRBD1 agrees at 8 bases. The trim removed 2 bases at V and 3 bases at J, leaving 10 bases unmatched. Germline loops: CDR1 KGHSH, CDR2 LQKENI. This CDR3 has 17 residues.

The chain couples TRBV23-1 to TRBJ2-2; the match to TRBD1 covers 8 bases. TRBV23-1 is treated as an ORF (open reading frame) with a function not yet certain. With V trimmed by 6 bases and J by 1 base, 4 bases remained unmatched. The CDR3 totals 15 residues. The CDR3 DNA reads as TGCGCCAGCAGCCGCGACAGGGGGAACACCGGGGAGCTGTTTTTT. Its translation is CASSRDRGNTGELFF.

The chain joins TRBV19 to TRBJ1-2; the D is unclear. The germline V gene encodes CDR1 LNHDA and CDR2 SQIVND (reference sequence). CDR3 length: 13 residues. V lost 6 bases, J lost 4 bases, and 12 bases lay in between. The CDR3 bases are TGTGCCAGTAGACGGAGTTTGGCCTATGGCTACACCTTC. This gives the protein CASRRSLAYGYTF.

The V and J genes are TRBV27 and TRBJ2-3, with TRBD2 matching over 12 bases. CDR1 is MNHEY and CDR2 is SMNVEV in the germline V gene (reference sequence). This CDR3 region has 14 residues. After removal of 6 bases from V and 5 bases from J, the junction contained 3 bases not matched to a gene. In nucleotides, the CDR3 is TGTGCCAGCAGAGCTAGCGGGGGGGGAGATACGCAGTATTTT. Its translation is CASRASGGGDTQYF.

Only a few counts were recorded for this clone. This chain's CDR3 is CASSYREPETQYF. As DNA, the CDR3 is TGTGCCAGTAGTTACAGGGAACCAGAGACCCAGTACTTC. V is TRBV19 and J is TRBJ2-5; D may be TRBD1 (6 bases). Germline values: CDR1 LNHDA, CDR2 SQIVND (reference sequence). The CDR3 totals 13 residues. The V end lost 5 bases, the J end lost 4 bases, and 11 bases lay between the germline ends.